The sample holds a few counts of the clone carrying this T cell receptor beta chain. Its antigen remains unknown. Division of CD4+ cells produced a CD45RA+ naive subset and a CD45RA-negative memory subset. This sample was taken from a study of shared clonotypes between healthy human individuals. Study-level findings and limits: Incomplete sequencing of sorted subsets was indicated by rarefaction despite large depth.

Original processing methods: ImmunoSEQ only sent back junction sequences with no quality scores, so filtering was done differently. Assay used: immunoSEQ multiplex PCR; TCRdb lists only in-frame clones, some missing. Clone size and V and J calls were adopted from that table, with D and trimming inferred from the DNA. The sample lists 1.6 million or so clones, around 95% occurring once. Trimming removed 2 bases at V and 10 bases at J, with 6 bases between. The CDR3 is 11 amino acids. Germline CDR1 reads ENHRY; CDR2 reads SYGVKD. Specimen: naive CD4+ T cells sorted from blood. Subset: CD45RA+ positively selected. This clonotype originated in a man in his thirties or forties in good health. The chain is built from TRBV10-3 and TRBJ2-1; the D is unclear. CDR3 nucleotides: TGTGCCATCAGTGAGCTCAGGGAGCAGTTCTTC. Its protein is CAISELREQFF.